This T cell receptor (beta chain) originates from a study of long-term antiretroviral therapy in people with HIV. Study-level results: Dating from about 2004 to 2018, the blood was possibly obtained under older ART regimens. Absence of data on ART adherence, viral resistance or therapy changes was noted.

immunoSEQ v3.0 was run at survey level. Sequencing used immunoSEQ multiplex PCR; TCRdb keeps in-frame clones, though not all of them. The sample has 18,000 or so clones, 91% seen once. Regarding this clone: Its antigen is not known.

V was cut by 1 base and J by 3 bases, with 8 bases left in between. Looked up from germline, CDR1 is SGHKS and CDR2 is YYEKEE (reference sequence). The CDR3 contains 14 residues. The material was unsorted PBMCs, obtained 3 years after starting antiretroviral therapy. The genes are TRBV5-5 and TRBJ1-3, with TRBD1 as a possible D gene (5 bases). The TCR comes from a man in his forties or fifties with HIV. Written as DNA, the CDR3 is TGTGCCAGCAGCTTGACAGGTTTTGGAAACACCATATATTTT. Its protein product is CASSLTGFGNTIYF. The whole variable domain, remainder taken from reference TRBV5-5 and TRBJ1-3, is DAGVTQSPTHLIKTRGQQVTLRCSPISGHKSVSWYQQVLGQGPQFIFQYYEKEERGRGNFPDRFSARQFPNYSSELNVNALLLGDSALYLCASSLTGFGNTIYFGEGSWLTVV.